This entry features one T cell receptor beta chain sequence. Its target is not known. The PCR employed 60 Vbeta primers together with 13 Jbeta primers. Clones were read by immunoSEQ multiplex PCR, and TCRdb kept only the in-frame ones, dropping some. The repertoire holds about 140,000 clones, with roughly four fifths as singletons. The CDR3 runs to 16 residues. Germline V CDR1 and CDR2: SGHRS, YFSETQ. The ends were cut back, 4 bases at V and 3 bases at J, with 18 bases in the middle. This sample was included in a study of cytomegalovirus exposure and HLA in healthy donors. Study conclusions and caveats: Among TCR beta chains, those listed as cytomegalovirus-associated numbered fewer than 200. For most TCR beta V segments, an earlier analysis put the productive rate at about 87% or about 30% of the time.

What was sequenced was PBMCs. This chain links TRBV5-1 with TRBJ2-3; D may be TRBD2 (5 bases). The TCR originated in a young man in good health and CMV-seropositive. The CDR3 DNA sequence: TGCGCCAGCAGCCACGGGGTATTGAAAACAACAGATACGCAGTATTTT. Its translation is CASSHGVLKTTDTQYF.